This TCR beta chain was recorded in a study of cytomegalovirus exposure and HLA in healthy donors. The table came from immunoSEQ multiplex PCR; TCRdb's copy has only in-frame clones and leaves some out. The sample consists of about 280,000 clones, approximately 88% of them appearing once. From germline, CDR1 is MDHEN and CDR2 SYDVKM. V was trimmed by 3 bases and J by 7 bases, leaving 6 bases between them. This CDR3 comprises 12 residues. The specimen was PBMCs. The genes are TRBV28 and TRBJ1-4; D gene uncertain. The TCR sequence derives from a woman aged 18-29 years in good health and CMV-seronegative. For the CDR3, the DNA is TGTGCCAGCAGTTTTTTCCTTGAAAAACTGTTTTTT. Protein sequence: CASSFFLEKLFF. The variable domain in full, with the rest retrieved from reference TRBV28 and TRBJ1-4, is DVKVTQSSRYLVKRTGEKVFLECVQDMDHENMFWYRQDPGLGLRLIYFSYDVKMKEKGDIPEGYSVSREKKERFSLILESASTNQTSMYLCASSFFLEKLFFGSGTQLSVL.